This T cell receptor (beta chain) was sequenced in a study of T cell responses to AZD1222 COVID-19 vaccine. Study-wide background: Both about-4-week and about-12-week second-dose recipients were combined. Study-wide results and limits: Targeting of unmutated variant regions was reportedly seen in nearly half of spike-specific TCRs. Donors were largely white British and mainly female; clonal diversity was possibly underestimated. Repertoires in all cases were sampled only once the peak T cell response had passed.

This CDR3 comprises 13 residues. V was shortened by 6 bases and J by 2 bases, with 9 bases between the two germline ends. The germline gives CDR1 WNHNN, CDR2 SYGVQD (reference sequence). The method was immunoSEQ multiplex PCR; TCRdb's version includes in-frame clones alone and lacks a portion of them. The table lists about 170,000 clones, roughly nine tenths of them singletons. In the case of this clone: Antigen unknown.

The chain has TRBV10-1 and TRBJ2-3; D may be TRBD2 (6 bases). The origin of this receptor is an adult in good health. The sample was peripheral blood, taken on day 0 of AZD1222 vaccination. In nucleotides, the CDR3 is TGCGCCAGCAGCCGGGACTCCACAGATACGCAGTATTTT. Its translation: CASSRDSTDTQYF.